The 7 T cell receptor beta chains reported below all come from one sample, sequenced in a study of T-cell reconstitution after alpha-beta-depleted transplantation in children. The TCRbeta library incorporated unique molecular identifiers. TCRdb called the PCR reads again in MiXCR, with one record for every CDR3 protein. This table holds roughly 500,000 distinct CDR3 sequences, around 16% found once. The sample consisted of PBMCs from the stem cell graft donor, taken from the stem cell graft. All receptors come from a human donor who donated a stem cell graft to a child with acute lymphoblastic leukemia.

This clonotype occurred a few times. The V call is TRBV12-3 or TRBV12-4, the J call TRBJ2-5; 11 positions agree with TRBD1. CDR3 length: 14 residues. The V segment lost 6 bases and the J segment 4 bases; nucleotides outside the gene matches: 4. The CDR3 DNA follows: TGTGCCAGCAGGCGGACAGGGGGCCTAGAGACCCAGTACTTC. Translation: CASRRTGGLETQYF.

This clonotype was counted between two and nine times. This chain's CDR3 is CASSSFSGTGGTGELFF. Written as DNA, the CDR3 is TGTGCCAGCAGCTCATTCTCCGGGACAGGGGGCACCGGGGAGCTGTTTTTT. J is TRBJ2-2 and V is TRBV9, with TRBD1 identical over 11 bases. The CDR3 is made up of 17 amino acids. Germline V gene data show CDR1 as SGDLS and CDR2 as YYNGEE. The V and J ends lost 4 bases and 4 bases, in that order; junction bases with no gene match: 9.

In its sample, this clonotype was seen a few times. The chain carries TRBV9 and TRBJ2-1, with a possible D match to TRBD2 (7 bases). The CDR3 extends over 15 amino acids. V gave up 2 bases and J gave up 4 bases, with 13 bases separating them. Germline assignment: CDR1 SGDLS and CDR2 YYNGEE. The CDR3 sequence is CASSVLGGDYNEQFF. CDR3 DNA: TGTGCCAGCAGCGTTCTAGGGGGGGATTACAATGAGCAGTTCTTC.

The chain is built from TRBV4-2 and TRBJ2-7; possibly TRBD1 or TRBD2 for D (5 bases each). V lost 0 bases and J lost 6, with 15 bases in between. The CDR3 has 15 amino acids. The germline V gene has CDR1 LGHNA and CDR2 YNFKEQ. CDR3 nucleotides: TGTGCCAGCAGCCAAGATCCCCAGGGAGCGGCCGAGCAGTACTTC. Protein: CASSQDPQGAAEQYF.

V usage is TRBV11-2 and J usage is TRBJ2-1; 12 bases map to TRBD2. Germline CDR1 and CDR2: SGHAT and FQNNGV. V lost 5 bases to trimming and J lost 8 bases; unmatched junction nucleotides: 13. The CDR3 is made up of 17 amino acids. Written as DNA, the CDR3 is TGTGCCAGCAGCCCCTCGCCCCTAGCGGGAGGGCCCTATGAGCAGTTCTTC. Translating it yields CASSPSPLAGGPYEQFF. The full variable domain, with the rest looked up from reference TRBV11-2 and TRBJ2-1, is EAGVAQSPRYKIIEKRQSVAFWCNPISGHATLYWYQQILGQGPKLLIQFQNNGVVDDSQLPKDRFSAERLKGVDSTLKIQPAKLEDSAVYLCASSPSPLAGGPYEQFFGPGTRLTVL.

This rearrangement joins TRBV4-1 to TRBJ2-4, with a weak D call TRBD1 (7 bases). The V gene lost 3 bases and the J gene lost 0 bases, with 21 bases spanning the gap. The CDR3 is 19 residues long. Germline values: CDR1 MGHRA, CDR2 YSYEKL. The CDR3 sequence is CASSQGALRRGLAKNIQYF. The CDR3 DNA sequence: TGCGCCAGCAGCCAGGGCGCCCTGAGGAGGGGGCTAGCCAAAAACATTCAGTACTTC.

The gene calls are TRBV11-2 and TRBJ1-6, with TRBD1 matching 7 bases. This CDR3 contains 15 residues. V shed 6 bases and J 7 bases; nucleotides not matched to a gene: 9. Germline CDR1 SGHAT, CDR2 FQNNGV. CDR3 sequence: CASRIAGQRNSPLHF. The CDR3 DNA sequence: TGTGCCAGCAGAATCGCGGGACAGAGAAATTCACCCCTCCACTTT.